This T cell receptor (beta chain) appears in the sequencing data of a study of T cell responses to AZD1222 COVID-19 vaccine. Study-wide findings and caveats: Donor demographics were predominantly white British with a female majority; clonal diversity may be underestimated. AZD1222 recipients seropositive at baseline numbered only 5 or 6. Unmutated regions of variants are reportedly targeted by nearly half of spike-specific TCRs.

Note on this clone: The antigen is undetermined.

This table comes from immunoSEQ multiplex PCR, and its TCRdb copy is limited to in-frame clones, with some not included. The repertoire holds 90,000 to 150,000 clones, over 85% seen once, with roughly 8.9% in the top ten. Specimen: peripheral blood, collected on day 0 of AZD1222 vaccination. The TCR was taken from an adult in good health.

CDR3 sequence reads: CASSKDRINQPQHF. As DNA, the CDR3 is TGTGCCAGCAGTAAGGACAGGATCAATCAGCCCCAGCATTTT. This chain uses TRBV6-5 with TRBJ1-5; 7 bases fit TRBD1. Germline V gives CDR1 MNHEY, CDR2 SVGAGI. This CDR3 comprises 14 residues. V lost 5 bases to trimming and J lost 3 bases; unmatched junction nucleotides: 4.